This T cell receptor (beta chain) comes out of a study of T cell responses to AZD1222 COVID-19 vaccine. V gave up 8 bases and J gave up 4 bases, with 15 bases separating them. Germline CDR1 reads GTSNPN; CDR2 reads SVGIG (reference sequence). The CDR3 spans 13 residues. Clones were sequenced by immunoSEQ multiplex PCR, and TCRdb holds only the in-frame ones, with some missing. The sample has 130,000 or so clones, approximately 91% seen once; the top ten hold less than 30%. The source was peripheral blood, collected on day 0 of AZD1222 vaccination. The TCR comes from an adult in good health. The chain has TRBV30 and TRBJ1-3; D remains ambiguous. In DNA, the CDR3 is TGTGCCGATGGAAGCCCTCGGGGAAACACCATATATTTT. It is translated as CADGSPRGNTIYF.